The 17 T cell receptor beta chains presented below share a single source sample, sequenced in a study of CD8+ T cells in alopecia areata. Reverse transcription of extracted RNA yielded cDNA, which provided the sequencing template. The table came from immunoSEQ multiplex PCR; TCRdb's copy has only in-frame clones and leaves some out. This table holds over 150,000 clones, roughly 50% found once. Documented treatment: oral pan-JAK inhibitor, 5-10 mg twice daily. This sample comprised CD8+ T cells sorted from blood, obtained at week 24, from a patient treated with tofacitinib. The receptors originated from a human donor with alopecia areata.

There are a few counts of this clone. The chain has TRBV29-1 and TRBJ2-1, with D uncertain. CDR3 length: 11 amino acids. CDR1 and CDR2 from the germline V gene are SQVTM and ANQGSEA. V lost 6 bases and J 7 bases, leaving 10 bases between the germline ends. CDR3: CSVFDKNEQFF. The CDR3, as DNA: TGCAGCGTCTTCGACAAGAATGAGCAGTTCTTC.

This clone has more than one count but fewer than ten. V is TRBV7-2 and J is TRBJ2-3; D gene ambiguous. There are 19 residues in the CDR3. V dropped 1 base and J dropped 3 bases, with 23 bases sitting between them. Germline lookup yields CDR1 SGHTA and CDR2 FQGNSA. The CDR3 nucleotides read TGTGCCAGCAGCTTAGTACGGGTGACATACGCACCGATTACAGATACGCAGTATTTT. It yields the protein CASSLVRVTYAPITDTQYF. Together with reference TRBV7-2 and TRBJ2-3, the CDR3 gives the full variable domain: GAGVSQSPSNKVTEKGKDVELRCDPISGHTALYWYRQSLGQGLEFLIYFQGNSAPDKSGLPSDRFSAERTGGSVSTLTIQRTQQEDSAVYLCASSLVRVTYAPITDTQYFGPGTRLTVL.

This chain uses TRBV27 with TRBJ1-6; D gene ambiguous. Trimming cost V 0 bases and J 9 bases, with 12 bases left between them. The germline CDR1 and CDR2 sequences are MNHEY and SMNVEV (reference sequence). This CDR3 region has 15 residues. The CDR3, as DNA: TGTGCCAGCAGTTTATCAGGGAATTTAGGTTCACCCCTCCACTTT. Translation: CASSLSGNLGSPLHF.

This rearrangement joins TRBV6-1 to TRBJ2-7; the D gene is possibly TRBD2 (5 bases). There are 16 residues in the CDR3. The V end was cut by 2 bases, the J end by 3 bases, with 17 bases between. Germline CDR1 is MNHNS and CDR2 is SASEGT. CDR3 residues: CASSESPVPRDYEQYF. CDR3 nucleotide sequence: TGTGCCAGCAGTGAATCTCCGGTACCGAGGGACTACGAGCAGTACTTC.

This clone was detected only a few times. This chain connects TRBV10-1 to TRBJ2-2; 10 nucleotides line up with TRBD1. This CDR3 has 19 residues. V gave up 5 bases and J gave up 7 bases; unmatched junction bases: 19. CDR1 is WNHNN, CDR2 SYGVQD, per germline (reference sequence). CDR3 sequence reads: CASSLLVPSSDRGDGELFF. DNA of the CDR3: TGCGCCAGCAGTCTTTTGGTTCCATCATCGGACAGGGGGGACGGGGAGCTGTTTTTT.

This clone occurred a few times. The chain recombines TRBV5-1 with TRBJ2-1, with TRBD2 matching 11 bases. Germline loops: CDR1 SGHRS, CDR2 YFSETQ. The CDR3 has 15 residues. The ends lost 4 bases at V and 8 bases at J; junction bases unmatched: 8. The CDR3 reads CASSSSGGAGYEQFF. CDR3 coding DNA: TGCGCCAGCAGCAGTAGCGGGGGGGCCGGCTATGAGCAGTTCTTC.

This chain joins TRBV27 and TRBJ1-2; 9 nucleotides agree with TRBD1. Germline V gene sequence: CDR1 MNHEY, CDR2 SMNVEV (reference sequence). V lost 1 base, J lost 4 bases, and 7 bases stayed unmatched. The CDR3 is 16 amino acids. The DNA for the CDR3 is TGTGCCAGCAGTTTATATCCTATGACAGGGGGCTATGGCTACACCTTC. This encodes CASSLYPMTGGYGYTF.

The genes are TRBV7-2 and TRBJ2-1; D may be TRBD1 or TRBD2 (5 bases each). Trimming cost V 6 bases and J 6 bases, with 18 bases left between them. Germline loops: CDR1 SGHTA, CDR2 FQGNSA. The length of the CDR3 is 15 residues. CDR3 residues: CASSSREGPLNEQFF. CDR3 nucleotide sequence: TGTGCCAGCAGTTCCCGTGAGGGGCCCCTCAATGAGCAGTTCTTC. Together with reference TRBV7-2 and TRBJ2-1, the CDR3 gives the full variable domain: GAGVSQSPSNKVTEKGKDVELRCDPISGHTALYWYRQSLGQGLEFLIYFQGNSAPDKSGLPSDRFSAERTGGSVSTLTIQRTQQEDSAVYLCASSSREGPLNEQFFGPGTRLTVL.

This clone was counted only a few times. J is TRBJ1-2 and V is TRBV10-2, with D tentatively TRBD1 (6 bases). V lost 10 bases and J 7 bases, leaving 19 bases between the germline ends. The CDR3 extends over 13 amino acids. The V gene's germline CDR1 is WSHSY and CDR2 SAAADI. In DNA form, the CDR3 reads TGCGCCACCGAACAGGGAAGTGGTGGTGGCTACACCTTC. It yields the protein CATEQGSGGGYTF.

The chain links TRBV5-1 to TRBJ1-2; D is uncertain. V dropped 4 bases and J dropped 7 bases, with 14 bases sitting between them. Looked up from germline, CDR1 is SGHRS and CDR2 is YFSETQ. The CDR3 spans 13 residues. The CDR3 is CASSAGEEGGYTF. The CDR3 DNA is TGCGCCAGCAGCGCTGGAGAGGAAGGTGGCTACACCTTC.

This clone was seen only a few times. CDR3 bases: TGCGCCAGCACGGCCTACAATGAGCAGTTCTTC. As protein: CASTAYNEQFF. This rearrangement joins TRBV5-1 to TRBJ2-1; D unresolved. Germline V gene data show CDR1 as SGHRS and CDR2 as YFSETQ. Deletions cut 6 bases from V and 2 bases from J, with 3 bases between. The CDR3 sequence is 11 residues long.

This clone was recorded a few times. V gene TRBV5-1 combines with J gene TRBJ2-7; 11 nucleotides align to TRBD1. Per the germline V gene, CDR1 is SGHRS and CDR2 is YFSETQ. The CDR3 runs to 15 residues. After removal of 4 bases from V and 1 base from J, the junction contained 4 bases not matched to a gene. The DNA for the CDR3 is TGCGCCAGCAGCGCGGGGACAGGGGGGTCCTACGAGCAGTACTTC. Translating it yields CASSAGTGGSYEQYF.

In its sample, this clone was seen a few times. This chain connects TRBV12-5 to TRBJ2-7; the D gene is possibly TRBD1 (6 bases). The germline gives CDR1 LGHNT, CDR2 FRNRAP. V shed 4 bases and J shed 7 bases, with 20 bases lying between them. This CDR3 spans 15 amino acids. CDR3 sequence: CASGSPLRGRGEQYF. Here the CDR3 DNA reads TGTGCTAGTGGTTCCCCCCTTAGGGGAAGGGGGGAGCAGTACTTC.

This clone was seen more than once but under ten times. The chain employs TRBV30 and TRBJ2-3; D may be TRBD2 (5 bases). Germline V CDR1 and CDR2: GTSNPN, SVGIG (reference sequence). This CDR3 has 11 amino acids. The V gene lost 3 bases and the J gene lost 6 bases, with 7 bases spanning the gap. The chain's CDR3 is CAWSGGDTQYF. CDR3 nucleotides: TGTGCCTGGAGCGGCGGGGATACGCAGTATTTT.

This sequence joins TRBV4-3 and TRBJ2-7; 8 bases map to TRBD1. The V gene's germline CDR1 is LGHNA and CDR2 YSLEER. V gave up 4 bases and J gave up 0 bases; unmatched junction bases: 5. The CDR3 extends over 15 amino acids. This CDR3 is CASSPGQEPSYEQYF. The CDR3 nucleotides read TGCGCCAGCAGCCCGGGACAGGAGCCCTCCTACGAGCAGTACTTC.

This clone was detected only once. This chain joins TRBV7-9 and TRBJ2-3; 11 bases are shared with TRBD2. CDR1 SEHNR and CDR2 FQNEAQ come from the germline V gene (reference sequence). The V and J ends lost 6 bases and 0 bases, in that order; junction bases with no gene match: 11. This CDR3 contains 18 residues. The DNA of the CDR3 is TGTGCCAGCAGGGGTAGACTAGCGGGGCCAGAAAGCACAGATACGCAGTATTTT. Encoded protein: CASRGRLAGPESTDTQYF.

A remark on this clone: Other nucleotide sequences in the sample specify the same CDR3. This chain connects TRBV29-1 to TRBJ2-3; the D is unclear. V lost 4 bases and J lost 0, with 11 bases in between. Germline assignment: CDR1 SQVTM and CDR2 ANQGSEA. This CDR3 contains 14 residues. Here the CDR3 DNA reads TGCAGCGTTGTTGGCGAGCTAAGCACAGATACGCAGTATTTT. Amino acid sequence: CSVVGELSTDTQYF.